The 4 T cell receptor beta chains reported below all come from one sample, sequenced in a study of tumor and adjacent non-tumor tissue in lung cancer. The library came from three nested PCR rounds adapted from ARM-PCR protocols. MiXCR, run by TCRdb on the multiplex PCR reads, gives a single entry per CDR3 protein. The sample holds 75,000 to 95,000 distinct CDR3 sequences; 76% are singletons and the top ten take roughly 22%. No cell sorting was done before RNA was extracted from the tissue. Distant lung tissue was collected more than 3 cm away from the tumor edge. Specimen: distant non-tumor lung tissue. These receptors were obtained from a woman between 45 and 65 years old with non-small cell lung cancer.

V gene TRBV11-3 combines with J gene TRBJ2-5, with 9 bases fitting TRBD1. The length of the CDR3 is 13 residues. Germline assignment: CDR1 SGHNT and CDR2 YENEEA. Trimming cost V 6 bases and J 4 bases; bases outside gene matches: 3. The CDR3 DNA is TGTGCCAGCAGACAGGGGGCGGGAGAGACCCAGTACTTC. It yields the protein CASRQGAGETQYF.

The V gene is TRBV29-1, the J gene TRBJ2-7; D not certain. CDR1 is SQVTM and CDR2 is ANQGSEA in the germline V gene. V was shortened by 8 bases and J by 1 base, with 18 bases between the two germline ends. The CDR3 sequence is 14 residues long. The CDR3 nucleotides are TGCAGCCTTAGTCACTCGGGCGGATCCTACGAGCAGTACTTC. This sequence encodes CSLSHSGGSYEQYF.

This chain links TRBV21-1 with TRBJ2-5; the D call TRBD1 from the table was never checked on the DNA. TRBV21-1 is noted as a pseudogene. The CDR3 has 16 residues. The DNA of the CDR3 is TGTGCCAGCACTCTAGGGGCGACAGGGCGGCAAGAGATCCAGTACTTC. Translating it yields CASTLGATGRQEIQYF.

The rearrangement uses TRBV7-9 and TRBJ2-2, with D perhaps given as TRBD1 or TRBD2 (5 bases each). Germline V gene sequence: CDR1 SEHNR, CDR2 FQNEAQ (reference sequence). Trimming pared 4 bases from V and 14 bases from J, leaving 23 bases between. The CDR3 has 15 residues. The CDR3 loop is CASSSGTFSTGDLFF. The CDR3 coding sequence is TGTGCCAGCAGCTCCGGGACCTTCAGCACCGGTGATCTGTTTTTT. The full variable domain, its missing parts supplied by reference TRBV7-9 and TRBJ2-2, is DTGVSQNPRHKITKRGQNVTFRCDPISEHNRLYWYRQTLGQGPEFLTYFQNEAQLEKSRLLSDRFSAERPKGSFSTLEIQRTEQGDSAMYLCASSSGTFSTGDLFFGEGSRLTVL.